This entry concerns a single T cell receptor (beta chain). Its antigen is currently unknown. The data originate from a study of human versus mouse CDR3 diversity and MHC coevolution. J was trimmed by 5 bases and V by 1 base; bases with no gene match: 5. The CDR3 extends over 15 amino acids. CDR1 is SGHNT and CDR2 is YENEEA in the germline V gene. Findings of the study overall: By iCHAO1, human TCR beta clonotypes numbered about 1.6 million, the most.

TCRdb keeps only in-frame clones here, not all; method: immunoSEQ multiplex PCR. Of 45,000 to 75,000 clones in the sample, 85% to 95% were seen once. The specimen was naive CD4+ T cells from blood. Documented subset: CD45RO-negative CD62L-positive naive CD4 T cells. V is TRBV11-3 and J is TRBJ2-1, with 7 bases aligning to TRBD2. The TCR comes from a person in their 60s in good health. CDR3 sequence (DNA): TGTGCCAGCAGCTTAGTAACGGGAGGAAACAATGAGCAGTTCTTC. This encodes CASSLVTGGNNEQFF.